These T cell receptor beta chains were read from a single sample in a study of blood T cell repertoires in COVID-19. The table came from immunoSEQ multiplex PCR; TCRdb's copy has only in-frame clones and leaves some out. The profile shows fewer than 200,000 clones, 83% of them singletons. The sequenced material came from PBMCs or T cells enriched from blood (not recorded which). Receptors were obtained from a woman aged 45 to 65 who had recovered from COVID-19. CDR3s include the opening cysteine and the closing phenylalanine or tryptophan. The D gene is left open where the match is weak. For some rows the clone size is stated as once, few or many, or as a class when expanded; others skip it.

v_call	d_call	j_call	clone_size	cdr3_aa	cdr3_nt
TRBV6-5	TRBD1	TRBJ1-5	NA	CASRRRQGFQPQHF	TGTGCCAGCAGACGCCGACAGGGGTTTCAGCCCCAGCATTTT
TRBV19	NA	TRBJ1-4	few	CASGIRVEKLFF	TGTGCCAGTGGTATCCGGGTTGAAAAACTGTTTTTT
TRBV6-5	NA	TRBJ1-3	NA	CASREGGGPGNTIYF	TGTGCCAGCAGGGAGGGAGGGGGTCCTGGAAACACCATATATTTT
TRBV28	TRBD2	TRBJ2-3	NA	CASRTGGAGDTQYF	TGTGCCAGCAGAACCGGGGGGGCCGGAGATACGCAGTATTTT
TRBV27	NA	TRBJ1-6	NA	CASKAVSYNSPLHF	TGTGCCTCTAAGGCGGTCTCCTATAATTCACCCCTCCACTTT
TRBV2	NA	TRBJ2-6	NA	CASRVGSGANVLTF	TGTGCCAGCAGGGTCGGCTCTGGGGCCAACGTCCTGACTTTC
TRBV4-3	TRBD2	TRBJ2-1	NA	CASSSQAGGVSNEQFF	TGCGCCAGCAGTTCCCAGGCGGGAGGAGTTAGCAATGAGCAGTTCTTC
TRBV6-6	TRBD1	TRBJ1-5	once	CASSLGTGNNQPQHF	TGTGCCAGCAGTTTAGGGACAGGGAACAATCAGCCCCAGCATTTT
TRBV11-3	NA	TRBJ1-3	NA	CASSPGFLGNTIYF	TGTGCCAGCAGCCCAGGGTTTCTTGGAAACACCATATATTTT
TRBV7-2	TRBD1	TRBJ1-2	NA	CASSRDRGPNYGYTF	TGTGCCAGCAGCCGGGACAGGGGGCCTAACTATGGCTACACCTTC
TRBV7-8	NA	TRBJ1-1	NA	CASSSRQGVWTEAFF	TGTGCCAGCAGCTCCCGACAAGGGGTGTGGACTGAAGCTTTCTTT
TRBV14	TRBD2	TRBJ2-1	NA	CASSQDRRGGSNEQFF	TGTGCCAGCAGCCAAGATAGACGGGGGGGGTCCAATGAGCAGTTCTTC
TRBV3-1/TRBV3-2	NA	TRBJ1-5	NA	CASSQDSDQPQHF	TGTGCCAGCAGCCAAGATTCGGATCAGCCCCAGCATTTT
TRBV2	NA	TRBJ1-2	NA	CASSPQGTHNYGYTF	TGTGCCAGCAGCCCCCAGGGGACCCATAACTATGGCTACACCTTC
TRBV6-1	NA	TRBJ2-3	NA	CASSEWHQGSDTQYF	TGTGCCAGCAGTGAATGGCACCAGGGCTCAGATACGCAGTATTTT
TRBV20-1	NA	TRBJ2-1	NA	CSASLAMDEQFF	TGCAGTGCTAGTCTAGCGATGGATGAGCAGTTCTTC
TRBV4-2	NA	TRBJ1-2	NA	CASSQDQRRNNYGYTF	TGTGCCAGCAGCCAAGATCAGAGGCGGAATAACTATGGCTACACCTTC
TRBV5-1	NA	TRBJ2-1	few	CASSLGQVGPYNEQFF	TGCGCCAGCAGCTTGGGACAGGTAGGCCCCTACAATGAGCAGTTCTTC
TRBV4-1	NA	TRBJ1-5	NA	CASSQERGLQPQHF	TGCGCCAGCAGCCAAGAGCGGGGGCTCCAGCCCCAGCATTTT
TRBV27	NA	TRBJ1-1	NA	CASTQVQGKAFF	TGTGCCAGCACCCAAGTACAGGGAAAAGCTTTCTTT
TRBV5-1	NA	TRBJ2-3	NA	CASSPEGHYTQYF	TGCGCCAGCAGCCCCGAGGGCCACTATACGCAGTATTTT
TRBV7-9	TRBD1	TRBJ1-4	once	CASSPRTGSGTTNEKLFF	TGTGCCAGCAGCCCCCGGACAGGTTCTGGGACAACTAATGAAAAACTGTTTTTT
TRBV7-9	NA	TRBJ1-1	once	CASSLGAGLRSTEAFF	TGTGCCAGCAGCTTAGGCGCAGGGTTAAGGAGTACTGAAGCTTTCTTT
TRBV15	NA	TRBJ1-4	NA	CATSRDRTVREKLFF	TGTGCCACCAGCAGAGATAGGACAGTACGTGAAAAACTGTTTTTT
TRBV18	TRBD1	TRBJ1-5	few	CASSPGGGNQPQHF	TGTGCCAGCTCTCCAGGGGGAGGAAATCAGCCCCAGCATTTT
TRBV29-1	NA	TRBJ1-1	NA	CSVAPGLVEAFF	TGCAGCGTTGCCCCGGGACTGGTCGAAGCTTTCTTT
TRBV7-9	TRBD2	TRBJ2-1	NA	CASSPRTSGGVTYNEQFF	TGTGCCAGCAGCCCCCGGACTAGCGGGGGGGTGACCTACAATGAGCAGTTCTTC
TRBV30	NA	TRBJ1-1	NA	CAWSVGGALNTEAFF	TGTGCCTGGAGTGTGGGGGGAGCCCTGAACACTGAAGCTTTCTTT
TRBV7-9	NA	TRBJ1-3	NA	CASSQRGAGNTIYF	TGTGCCAGCAGCCAGCGGGGGGCTGGAAACACCATATATTTT
TRBV6-5	NA	TRBJ2-3	NA	CASSFSTLSTDTQYF	TGTGCCAGCAGTTTCTCCACCCTAAGCACAGATACGCAGTATTTT
TRBV30	NA	TRBJ1-3	few	CAWMGSSSGNTIYF	TGTGCCTGGATGGGGAGCTCCTCTGGAAACACCATATATTTT
TRBV7-2	TRBD1	TRBJ2-5	once	CASSLQGQETQYF	TGTGCCAGCAGTTTACAGGGGCAAGAGACCCAGTACTTC
TRBV20-1	TRBD1	TRBJ1-2	NA	CSSSGQAAQTF	TGCAGTTCCTCGGGACAGGCGGCGCAGACCTTC
TRBV6-2/TRBV6-3	NA	TRBJ1-6	NA	CASSYLNSPLHF	TGTGCCAGCAGTTACCTGAATTCACCCCTCCACTTT
TRBV19	NA	TRBJ2-5	NA	CASSALVQETQYF	TGTGCCAGTAGTGCTTTAGTCCAAGAGACCCAGTACTTC
TRBV10-3	NA	TRBJ1-1	NA	CAISDNSRGEGAHPISEAFF	TGTGCCATCAGTGACAATTCCCGAGGGGAGGGCGCCCACCCAATTTCTGAAGCTTTCTTT
TRBV5-1	NA	TRBJ1-4	once	CASSQMAGVTNEKLFF	TGCGCCAGCAGCCAGATGGCGGGAGTAACTAATGAAAAACTGTTTTTT
TRBV2	NA	TRBJ1-2	NA	CASRPGLGSGYTF	TGTGCCAGCAGACCAGGGTTAGGTAGTGGCTACACCTTC
TRBV29-1	TRBD2	TRBJ2-3	NA	CSVEGASGISDTQYF	TGCAGCGTTGAAGGTGCTAGCGGGATCTCAGATACGCAGTATTTT
TRBV30	TRBD1	TRBJ2-4	NA	CAWSDDRAGNIQYF	TGTGCCTGGAGTGACGACAGGGCAGGAAACATTCAGTACTTC
TRBV7-3	NA	TRBJ1-5	NA	CASSLTRVSNQPQHF	TGTGCCAGCAGCTTAACCAGGGTCAGCAATCAGCCCCAGCATTTT
TRBV27	TRBD1	TRBJ1-6	NA	CASRNRGTGDPPLHF	TGTGCCAGCAGGAATAGGGGGACAGGCGATCCACCCCTCCACTTT
TRBV30	NA	TRBJ1-6	medium-sized	CAWTEAYLNSPLHF	TGTGCCTGGACCGAGGCGTACCTGAATTCACCCCTCCACTTT
TRBV3-1/TRBV3-2	TRBD1	TRBJ1-4	NA	CASSRQEGTGNEKLFF	TGTGCCAGCAGCCGTCAAGAGGGGACAGGGAATGAAAAACTGTTTTTT
TRBV7-9	NA	TRBJ1-6	NA	CASSPTGRGSPLHF	TGTGCCAGCAGCCCCACAGGGAGAGGGTCACCCCTCCACTTT
TRBV4-2	TRBD2	TRBJ2-1	NA	CASSPGLAGGSSYNEQFF	TGTGCCAGCAGCCCGGGACTAGCGGGGGGGAGCTCCTACAATGAGCAGTTCTTC
TRBV30	NA	TRBJ1-1	few	CAGRKNTEAFF	TGTGCCGGCCGAAAGAACACTGAAGCTTTCTTT
TRBV7-2	TRBD1	TRBJ2-1	NA	CASSPRQGAYNEQFF	TGTGCCAGCAGCCCCCGACAGGGGGCCTACAATGAGCAGTTCTTC
TRBV24-1	NA	TRBJ2-5	NA	CATSDGLRDFETQYF	TGTGCCACCAGTGACGGACTACGGGACTTCGAGACCCAGTACTTC
TRBV12-3/TRBV12-4	NA	TRBJ1-5	NA	CASSHSLNQPQHF	TGTGCCAGCAGCCACAGTCTGAATCAGCCCCAGCATTTT
TRBV9	NA	TRBJ2-1	few	CASSPRAGGTYNEQFF	TGTGCCAGCAGCCCCCGAGCGGGTGGAACCTACAATGAGCAGTTCTTC
TRBV6-5	NA	TRBJ1-6	once	CASSYTVYNSPLHF	TGTGCCAGCAGTTACACAGTTTATAATTCACCCCTCCACTTT